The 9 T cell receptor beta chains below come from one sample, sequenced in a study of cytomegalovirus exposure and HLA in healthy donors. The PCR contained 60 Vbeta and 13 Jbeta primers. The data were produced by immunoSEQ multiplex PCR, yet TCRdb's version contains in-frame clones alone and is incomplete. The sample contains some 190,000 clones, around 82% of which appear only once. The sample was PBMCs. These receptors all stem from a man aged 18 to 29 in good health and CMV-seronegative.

Here the CDR3 DNA reads TGTGCCAGCAGCCTAGACAGGGAACAGCCCCAGCATTTT. This encodes CASSLDREQPQHF. The rearrangement joins TRBV27 to TRBJ1-5; 7 nucleotides agree with TRBD1. There are 13 residues in the CDR3. V lost 6 bases, J lost 7 bases, and 6 bases stayed unmatched. Germline CDR1 reads MNHEY; CDR2 reads SMNVEV (reference sequence).

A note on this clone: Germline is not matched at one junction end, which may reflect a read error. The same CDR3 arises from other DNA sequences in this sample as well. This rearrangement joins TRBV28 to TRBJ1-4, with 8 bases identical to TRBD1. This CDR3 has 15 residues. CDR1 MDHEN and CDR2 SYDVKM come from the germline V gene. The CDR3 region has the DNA TGTGCCAGCAGTCCCGGAGGGACAGGCGGCGTAAAACTGTTCTTT. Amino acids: CASSPGGTGGVKLFF.

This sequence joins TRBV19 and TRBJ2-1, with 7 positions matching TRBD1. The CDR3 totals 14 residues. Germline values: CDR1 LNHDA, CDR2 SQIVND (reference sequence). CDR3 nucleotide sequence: TGTGCGGCCTCCCGGGACAGTGTCTACAATGAGCAGTTCTTC. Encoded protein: CAASRDSVYNEQFF.

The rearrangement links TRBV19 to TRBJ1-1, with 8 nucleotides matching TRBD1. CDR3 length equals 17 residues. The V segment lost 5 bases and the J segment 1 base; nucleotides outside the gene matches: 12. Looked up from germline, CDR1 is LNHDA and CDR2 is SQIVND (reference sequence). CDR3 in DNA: TGTGCCAGTAGTTCGGACAGGGACGAATTAAAGAACACTGAAGCTTTCTTT. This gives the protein CASSSDRDELKNTEAFF.

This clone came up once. The CDR3 DNA reads as TGTGCCATCGGACAGAGGGATGGCTACACCTTC. Protein product: CAIGQRDGYTF. The V and J genes are TRBV10-3 and TRBJ1-2, with D tentatively TRBD1 (6 bases). In germline, CDR1 is ENHRY, CDR2 SYGVKD. CDR3 length equals 11 residues. V lost 8 bases and J lost 6, with 10 bases in between.

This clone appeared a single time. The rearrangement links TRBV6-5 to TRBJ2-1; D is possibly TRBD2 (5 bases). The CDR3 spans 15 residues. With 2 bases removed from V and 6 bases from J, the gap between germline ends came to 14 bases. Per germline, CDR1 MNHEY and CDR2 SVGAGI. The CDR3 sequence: CASSYAELGFNEQFF. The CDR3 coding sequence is TGTGCCAGCAGTTACGCGGAACTAGGGTTCAATGAGCAGTTCTTC.

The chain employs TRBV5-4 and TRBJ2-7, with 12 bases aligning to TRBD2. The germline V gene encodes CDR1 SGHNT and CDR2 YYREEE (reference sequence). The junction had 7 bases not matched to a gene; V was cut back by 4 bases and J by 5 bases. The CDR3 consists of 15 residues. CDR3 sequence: CASSRLAGDFNEQYF. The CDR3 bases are TGTGCCAGCAGCCGACTAGCGGGAGATTTCAACGAGCAGTACTTC.

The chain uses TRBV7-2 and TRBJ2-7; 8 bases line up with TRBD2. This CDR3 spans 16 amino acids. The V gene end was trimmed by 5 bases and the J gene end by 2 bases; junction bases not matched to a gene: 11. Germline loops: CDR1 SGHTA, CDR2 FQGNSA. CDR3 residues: CASSRGGSLRTYEQYF. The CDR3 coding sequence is TGTGCCAGCAGCCGGGGGGGCAGCCTTCGTACCTACGAGCAGTACTTC.

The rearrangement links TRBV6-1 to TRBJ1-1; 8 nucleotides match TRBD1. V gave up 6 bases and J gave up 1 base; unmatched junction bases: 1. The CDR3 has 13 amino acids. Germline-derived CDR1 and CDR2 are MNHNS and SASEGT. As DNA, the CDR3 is TGTGCCAGCAGCGGACAGGGGAACACTGAAGCTTTCTTT. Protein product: CASSGQGNTEAFF.